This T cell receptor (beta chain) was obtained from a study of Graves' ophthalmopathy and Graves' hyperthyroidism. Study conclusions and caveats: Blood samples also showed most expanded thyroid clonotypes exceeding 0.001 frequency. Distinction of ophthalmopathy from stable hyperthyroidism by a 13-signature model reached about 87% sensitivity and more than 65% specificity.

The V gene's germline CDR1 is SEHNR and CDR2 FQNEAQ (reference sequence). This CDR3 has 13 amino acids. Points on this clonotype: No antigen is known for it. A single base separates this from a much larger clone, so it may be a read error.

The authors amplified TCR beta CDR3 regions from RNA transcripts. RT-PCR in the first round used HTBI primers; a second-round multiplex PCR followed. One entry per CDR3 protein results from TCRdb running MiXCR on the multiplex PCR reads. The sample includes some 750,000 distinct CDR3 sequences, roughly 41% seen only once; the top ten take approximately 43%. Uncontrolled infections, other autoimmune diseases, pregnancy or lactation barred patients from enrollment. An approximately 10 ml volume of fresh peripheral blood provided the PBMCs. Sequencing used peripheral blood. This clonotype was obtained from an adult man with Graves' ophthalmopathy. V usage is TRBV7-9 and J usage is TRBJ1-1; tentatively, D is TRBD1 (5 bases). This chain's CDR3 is CASSTQANTEASF. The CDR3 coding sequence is TGTGCCAGCAGCACACAGGCGAACACTGAAGCTTCCTTT. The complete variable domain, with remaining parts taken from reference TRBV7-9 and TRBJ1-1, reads DTGVSQNPRHKITKRGQNVTFRCDPISEHNRLYWYRQTLGQGPEFLTYFQNEAQLEKSRLLSDRFSAERPKGSFSTLEIQRTEQGDSAMYLCASSTQANTEASFGQGTRLTVV.